The present entry profiles one T cell receptor (beta chain) with its context. The J segment lost 3 bases and the V segment lost 4 bases, leaving 11 bases of the junction unmatched. CDR1 and CDR2 (germline): SGHDN, FVKESK. The CDR3 has 16 residues. Method: immunoSEQ multiplex PCR; TCRdb's copy keeps in-frame clones and lacks some. The table lists 300,000 to 350,000 clones, 90% of them singletons. This sample was included in a study of blood T cell repertoires in COVID-19. The clonotype originates from a woman aged 18-29 years with acute COVID-19. J is TRBJ1-2 and V is TRBV14; 7 bases are shared with TRBD1. The sequencing sample was made of PBMCs or T cells enriched from blood (not recorded which). CDR3 bases: TGTGCCAGCAGCCTCCTAACCAAAGGGGGCGACTATGGCTACACCTTC. This codes for CASSLLTKGGDYGYTF. The variable domain in full, completed from reference TRBV14 and TRBJ1-2, reads EAGVTQFPSHSVIEKGQTVTLRCDPISGHDNLYWYRRVMGKEIKFLLHFVKESKQDESGMPNNRFLAERTGGTYSTLKVQPAELEDSGVYFCASSLLTKGGDYGYTFGSGTRLTVV.